This TCR beta chain originates from a study of radiotherapy plus CTLA-4 blockade in lung cancer. Overall study context: Objective responses were recorded in about 18% of patients, with disease control recorded in 25% to 40%. Findings and caveats of the study: Peripheral blood showed expansion of tumor-derived TCR clones after radiotherapy and ipilimumab.

After removal of 5 bases from V and 6 bases from J, the junction contained 8 bases not matched to a gene. The CDR3 runs to 15 residues. The germline V gene encodes CDR1 LNHDA and CDR2 SQIVND (reference sequence). Assay: immunoSEQ multiplex PCR; the TCRdb copy retains only in-frame clones and omits some. The data contain about 78,000 clones, more than 75% of them seen just once; the ten biggest clones take up 2% to 2.5%. In regard to this clone: Its target is unknown.

Enrolled patients, whose metastatic non-small-cell lung cancer was chemo-refractory, received focal radiation plus CTLA-4 blockade with ipilimumab. The receptor's source is a human donor with non-small cell lung cancer who had a partial response to radiotherapy plus ipilimumab. This specimen was peripheral blood, taken from a patient treated with radiotherapy plus ipilimumab. The chain carries TRBV19 and TRBJ2-1; 9 nucleotides line up with TRBD1. The CDR3 is CASSVGTGLFNEQFF. As DNA, the CDR3 is TGTGCCAGTAGTGTCGGGACAGGGCTATTCAATGAGCAGTTCTTC.